This TCR beta chain was observed in a study of cytomegalovirus exposure and HLA in healthy donors. On the study more broadly: Approximately 180 million T cells yielded 117 million unique TCR beta sequences in earlier analysis. Notes on the study in general: Analysis was carried out at a later point, and it linked a missense DCLRE1C variant to TCR beta V- and J-gene trimming. Cytomegalovirus association was assigned to over 150 TCR beta chains. CMV serostatus was the sole immune exposure data available.

The CDR3 has 13 amino acids. Per germline, CDR1 SNHLY and CDR2 FYNNEI. Unmatched junction bases numbered 2, after V lost 4 bases and J lost 3 bases. The primer mix had 60 Vbeta and 13 Jbeta primers. Using immunoSEQ multiplex PCR, the repertoire was profiled, and TCRdb retains in-frame clones only, with some absent. The data contain around 200,000 clones, 84% of them singletons. Turning to this clone: Its cognate antigen is unknown.

The sequenced sample was PBMCs. This sequence joins TRBV2 and TRBJ2-5, with 7 bases that match TRBD1. The receptor was derived from a girl aged 2 to 9 in good health and CMV-seropositive. Here the CDR3 DNA reads TGTGCCAGCAGTGGAGACAGGGAAGAGACCCAGTACTTC. Its translation: CASSGDREETQYF.